The 18 T cell receptor beta chains below come from one sample, sequenced in a study of blood T cell repertoires in COVID-19. Here immunoSEQ multiplex PCR was the method, and the copy in TCRdb shows in-frame clones only, minus some. The sample contains fewer than 350,000 clones, just over 85% of which appear only once. The sequenced sample was PBMCs or T cells enriched from blood (not recorded which). The receptors stem from a woman aged 40 to 55 with acute COVID-19.

In this sample, this clone turned up once. The rearrangement links TRBV5-1 to TRBJ1-5; D not resolved. CDR3 length: 14 residues. Germline-derived CDR1 and CDR2 are SGHRS and YFSETQ. The V end lost 0 bases, the J end lost 2 bases, and 6 bases lay between the germline ends. In DNA form, the CDR3 reads TGCGCCAGCAGCTTGGGAGGAGGCAATCAGCCCCAGCATTTT. It translates to CASSLGGGNQPQHF.

The chain combines TRBV6-1 with TRBJ1-2; possibly TRBD1 for D (5 bases). Germline CDR1 MNHNS, CDR2 SASEGT. The CDR3 extends over 12 amino acids. V was pared by 4 bases and J by 6 bases, with 9 bases between. The CDR3 is CASSVRGHGYTF. In nucleotides, the CDR3 is TGTGCCAGCAGTGTAAGGGGTCATGGCTACACCTTC.

The chain is built from TRBV19 and TRBJ1-1; D possibly corresponds to TRBD1 (6 bases). The V and J ends lost 9 bases and 8 bases respectively, with 16 bases between them. Germline V gene lookup returns CDR1 LNHDA and CDR2 SQIVND (reference sequence). The CDR3 contains 12 residues. The CDR3, as DNA: TGTGCCAGCGAATCAGGGGAATGGGAAGCTTTCTTT. This sequence encodes CASESGEWEAFF. The variable domain in full, completed from reference TRBV19 and TRBJ1-1, reads DGGITQSPKYLFRKEGQNVTLSCEQNLNHDAMYWYRQDPGQGLRLIYYSQIVNDFQKGDIAEGYSVSREKKESFPLTVTSAQKNPTAFYLCASESGEWEAFFGQGTRLTVV.

This clone has only a few counts. The same CDR3 can be traced to other DNA sequences in this sample. V usage is TRBV7-9 and J usage is TRBJ1-2; 8 positions agree with TRBD1. Trimming at V came to 1 base and at J to 3 bases, leaving 7 bases not matched to a gene. CDR3 length: 16 residues. Germline lookup yields CDR1 SEHNR and CDR2 FQNEAQ (reference sequence). The CDR3 region is CASSLGQGAIDYGYTF. CDR3 in DNA: TGTGCCAGCAGCTTAGGGCAGGGGGCAATCGACTATGGCTACACCTTC.

The chain recombines TRBV24-1 with TRBJ2-1, with a possible D match to TRBD2 (6 bases). This CDR3 contains 14 residues. Germline CDR1 and CDR2: KGHDR and SFDVKD. Trimming shortened V by 5 bases and J by 7 bases, and 14 bases separated the two germline ends. The CDR3 loop reads CATSGDWGVNEQFF. Written as DNA, the CDR3 is TGTGCCACCAGTGGGGACTGGGGGGTTAATGAGCAGTTCTTC.

The chain links TRBV19 to TRBJ1-4, with TRBD1 identical over 7 bases. Germline CDR1 is LNHDA and CDR2 is SQIVND (reference sequence). J gave up 7 bases and V 3 bases, and 11 bases lay outside the gene matches. The CDR3 is 16 residues long. The CDR3 sequence: CASSIGRQGIGEKLFF. As DNA, the CDR3 is TGTGCCAGTAGTATCGGGAGACAGGGAATAGGTGAAAAACTGTTTTTT.

This clone was observed a handful of times. The chain uses TRBV9 and TRBJ2-2; D perhaps matches TRBD1 (5 bases). V was clipped by 0 bases and J by 3 bases, with 12 bases between them. This CDR3 contains 16 residues. In germline, CDR1 is SGDLS, CDR2 YYNGEE. CDR3 in DNA: TGTGCCAGCAGCGTAGAACGTTCCAGGGACACCGGGGAGCTGTTTTTT. Amino acid sequence: CASSVERSRDTGELFF.

This clone was observed a handful of times. The J gene is TRBJ2-5, the V gene TRBV7-2, with TRBD2 matching 10 bases. The germline V gene has CDR1 SGHTA and CDR2 FQGNSA. V shed 7 bases, J shed 4 bases, and the junction held 12 bases outside the gene matches. This CDR3 has 16 amino acids. The CDR3 here is CASKRTERGGSETQYF. The CDR3 bases are TGTGCCAGCAAGAGGACGGAGCGGGGGGGCTCAGAGACCCAGTACTTC.

This clone occurred many times. J is TRBJ1-1 and V is TRBV4-1, with 9 bases aligning to TRBD1. Germline trimming cut 1 base from V and 4 bases from J; bases unmatched to any gene: 4. Germline lookup yields CDR1 MGHRA and CDR2 YSYEKL. The CDR3 sequence is 15 residues long. The CDR3 reads CASSQGAGQGTEAFF. CDR3 nucleotide sequence: TGCGCCAGCAGCCAAGGGGCGGGACAGGGCACTGAAGCTTTCTTT.

This sequence joins TRBV2 and TRBJ2-7; TRBD2 might be the D (6 bases). Germline assignment: CDR1 SNHLY and CDR2 FYNNEI. V was pared by 7 bases and J by 0 bases, with 13 bases between. The CDR3 loop spans 14 amino acids. The DNA for the CDR3 is TGTGCCAGCAAAGGACTAATAAACTCCTACGAGCAGTACTTC. Its translation: CASKGLINSYEQYF.

This clone was observed a handful of times. The V gene is TRBV5-4, the J gene TRBJ1-2, with a tentative D call TRBD1 (5 bases). Trimming cost V 7 bases and J 0 bases, with 13 bases left between them. This CDR3 region has 14 residues. Germline V gene sequence: CDR1 SGHNT, CDR2 YYREEE (reference sequence). The DNA of the CDR3 is TGTGCCAGCGGGGGACTGAATGCTAACTATGGCTACACCTTC. Translated: CASGGLNANYGYTF.

This clone was counted between two and nine times. The chain joins TRBV13 to TRBJ1-1, with unresolved D. V shed 7 bases and J shed 0 bases, with 15 bases lying between them. The CDR3 contains 15 residues. CDR1 is PRHDT and CDR2 is FYEKMQ in the germline V gene (reference sequence). The CDR3 is CASTEWAAMNTEAFF. In nucleotides, the CDR3 is TGTGCCAGCACCGAGTGGGCAGCCATGAACACTGAAGCTTTCTTT.

The genes are TRBV7-9 and TRBJ1-1, with D uncertain. The CDR3 length is 15 residues. Per germline, CDR1 SEHNR and CDR2 FQNEAQ (reference sequence). V gave up 0 bases and J gave up 0 bases, with 8 bases separating them. CDR3 DNA sequence: TGTGCCAGCAGCTTAGCGTCATACATGAACACTGAAGCTTTCTTT. Translated, it gives CASSLASYMNTEAFF. The variable domain in full, with the rest retrieved from reference TRBV7-9 and TRBJ1-1, is DTGVSQNPRHKITKRGQNVTFRCDPISEHNRLYWYRQTLGQGPEFLTYFQNEAQLEKSRLLSDRFSAERPKGSFSTLEIQRTEQGDSAMYLCASSLASYMNTEAFFGQGTRLTVV.

This clone was seen a handful of times. The gene calls are TRBV25-1 and TRBJ1-3; perhaps TRBD1 as D (5 bases). V lost 6 bases, J lost 0 bases, and 6 bases lay in between. The CDR3 length is 13 residues. Germline values: CDR1 MGHDK, CDR2 SYGVNS. The CDR3 reads CASRDISGNTIYF. DNA of the CDR3: TGTGCCAGCAGGGACATCTCTGGAAACACCATATATTTT.

The chain recombines TRBV3-1 (or the pseudogene TRBV3-2) with TRBJ1-2; 7 nucleotides match TRBD1. The V segment lost 0 bases and the J segment 1 base; nucleotides outside the gene matches: 5. There are 16 residues in the CDR3. Germline V CDR1 and CDR2: LGHDT, YNNKEL (reference sequence). The CDR3 reads CASSQDGTALNYGYTF. The CDR3 nucleotides are TGTGCCAGCAGCCAAGATGGGACAGCCCTTAACTATGGCTACACCTTC.

The rearrangement joins TRBV18 to TRBJ2-5, with D possibly being TRBD1 (5 bases). V dropped 1 base and J dropped 2 bases, with 14 bases sitting between them. Germline lookup yields CDR1 KGHSH and CDR2 LQKENI. CDR3 length: 16 residues. CDR3 in amino acids: CASSPRAPGNQETQYF. CDR3 bases: TGTGCCAGCTCACCACGGGCTCCAGGGAATCAAGAGACCCAGTACTTC.

This rearrangement joins TRBV15 to TRBJ2-7; 7 bases are a match to TRBD2. J lost 0 bases, V lost 1 base, and 3 bases had no gene match. CDR3 length equals 15 residues. Germline CDR1 reads LNHNV; CDR2 reads YYDKDF (reference sequence). The CDR3 region is CATSRVRGSSYEQYF. The CDR3 DNA reads TGTGCCACCAGCAGAGTGCGGGGGTCCTCCTACGAGCAGTACTTC.

This chain uses TRBV7-2 with TRBJ2-3; TRBD2 might be the D (5 bases). Germline values: CDR1 SGHTA, CDR2 FQGNSA. CDR3 length: 14 residues. With 3 bases removed from V and 1 base from J, the gap between germline ends came to 8 bases. The CDR3 sequence: CASSLDGGTDTQYF. Here the CDR3 DNA reads TGTGCCAGCAGCTTGGACGGGGGCACAGATACGCAGTATTTT.